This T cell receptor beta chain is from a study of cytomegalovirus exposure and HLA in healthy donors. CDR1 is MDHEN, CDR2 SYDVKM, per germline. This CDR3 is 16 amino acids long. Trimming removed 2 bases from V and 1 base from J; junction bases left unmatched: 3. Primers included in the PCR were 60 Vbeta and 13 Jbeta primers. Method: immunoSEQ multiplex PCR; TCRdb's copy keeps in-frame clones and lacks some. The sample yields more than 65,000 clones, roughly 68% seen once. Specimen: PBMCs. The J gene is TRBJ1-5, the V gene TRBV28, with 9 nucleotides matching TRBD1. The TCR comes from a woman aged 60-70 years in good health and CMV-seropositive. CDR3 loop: CASSLGTGGSNQPQHF. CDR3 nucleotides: TGTGCCAGCAGTTTAGGTACAGGGGGCAGCAATCAGCCCCAGCATTTT.